The 18 T cell receptor beta chains below were found in one sample sequenced in a study of T cells in women clearing cervical HPV infection. Method: immunoSEQ multiplex PCR; TCRdb's copy keeps in-frame clones and lacks some. Its table lists roughly 24,000 clones. Sequencing used blood buffy coat. All receptors derive from a woman between 18 and 69 years old with a cervical HPV16 infection that either progressed to CIN3+ or cleared (not recorded which).

This clone counts as medium-sized (0.01 to 0.1%) by frequency. Coverage ceases 3 residues before the CDR3 finishes, and the germline J gene fills in the end. This chain uses TRBV15 with TRBJ2-1; 16 bases agree with TRBD2. The CDR3 runs 20 residues. V trimming: 0 bases; J trimming: 1 base; junction bases outside the gene matches: 6. Germline V gene sequence: CDR1 LNHNV, CDR2 YYDKDF (reference sequence). CDR3 loop: CATSRDRAGLAGGSYNEQFF. The part of the CDR3 DNA that was read is TGTGCCACCAGCAGAGATCGGGCGGGACTAGCGGGAGGGTCCTACAATGAG.

Remarks on this clone: The CDR3 is cut off 3 residues early in the read; its end comes from the germline J gene. The chain couples TRBV5-4 to TRBJ2-1, with 9 bases lining up with TRBD2. The J segment lost 4 bases and the V segment lost 4 bases, leaving 9 bases of the junction unmatched. The CDR3 consists of 16 residues. Germline loops: CDR1 SGHNT, CDR2 YYREEE (reference sequence). The part of the CDR3 DNA that was read is TGTGCCAGCAGCGCCGAGCTAGCGGGGAGTTACAATGAG. Translating it yields CASSAELAGSYNE. The whole CDR3 sequence reads CASSAELAGSYNEQFF.

With respect to this clone: Coverage ceases 3 residues before the CDR3 finishes, and the germline J gene fills in the end. The J gene is TRBJ2-5, the V gene TRBV7-6; unclear D gene. Trimming shortened V by 2 bases and J by 5 bases, and 18 bases separated the two germline ends. There are 16 residues in the CDR3. In germline, CDR1 is SGHVS, CDR2 FNYEAQ. Incomplete CDR3 DNA: TGTGCCAGCAGCTTAACCCCCACGCTCCCCCGGGAGACC. This translates into CASSLTPTLPRET. In full, the CDR3 reads CASSLTPTLPRETQYF. Looking up the rest from reference TRBV7-6 and TRBJ2-5 gives the full variable domain: GAGVSQSPRYKVTKRGQDVALRCDPISGHVSLYWYRQALGQGPEFLTYFNYEAQQDKSGLPNDRFSAERPEGSISTLTIQRTEQRDSAMYRCASSLTPTLPRETQYFGPGTRLLVL.

As to this clone: The read halts 3 residues ahead of the CDR3 end, with the missing end drawn from the germline J gene. The chain uses TRBV27 and TRBJ1-5; D may be TRBD1 (5 bases). V was trimmed by 5 bases and J by 4 bases, leaving 9 bases between them. This CDR3 spans 13 amino acids. The germline V gene encodes CDR1 MNHEY and CDR2 SMNVEV (reference sequence). This chain's CDR3 is CASSTKGNQPQHF. The covered CDR3 bases are TGTGCCAGCAGTACTAAGGGGAATCAGCCC.

Concerning this clone: One junction end does not reproduce the germline sequence, and a read error may be involved. The read is 3 residues too short to cover the CDR3 end, so that end is filled in from the germline J gene. The sample has other DNA sequences that encode this CDR3 too. V and J are TRBV7-7 and TRBJ1-3, with 8 bases lining up with TRBD1. Germline lookup yields CDR1 SSHAT and CDR2 FNYEAQ (reference sequence). The CDR3 is 17 residues long. The CDR3 loop reads CASSLGQGRPNGNTIYF. The sequenced part of the CDR3 DNA is TGTGCTAGCAGCTTAGGACAGGGACGACCAAACGGAAACACC.

About this clone: Read sequence stops 3 residues before the CDR3 end, and the germline J gene provides the missing end. The chain has TRBV7-9 and TRBJ1-5; D uncertain. Germline values: CDR1 SEHNR, CDR2 FQNEAQ (reference sequence). The CDR3 length is 15 residues. The V gene lost 4 bases and the J gene lost 6 bases, with 16 bases spanning the gap. CDR3 DNA (partial): TGTGCCAGCAGCTCGACTAGCACCCTCCTTCAGCCC. It is translated as CASSSTSTLLQP. The CDR3 reads in full as CASSSTSTLLQPQHF.

In regard to this clone: From the germline J gene comes the end of the CDR3, since the read stops 3 residues before it. V gene TRBV4-2 combines with J gene TRBJ2-5; TRBD1 is a possible D gene (5 bases). The V end lost 3 bases, the J end lost 1 base, and 15 bases lay between the germline ends. The CDR3 runs to 16 residues. From germline, CDR1 is LGHNA and CDR2 YNFKEQ. The covered CDR3 bases are TGTGCCAGCAGCCATCCCGGAAGGGGCTTCCAAGAGACC. It translates to CASSHPGRGFQET. The whole CDR3 reads CASSHPGRGFQETQYF.

Worth noting for this clone: The sequence runs out 3 residues before the end of the CDR3; the remainder is reconstructed from the germline J gene. This chain uses TRBV19 with TRBJ2-5; the match to TRBD2 covers 14 bases. This CDR3 is 21 amino acids long. Germline CDR1 reads LNHDA; CDR2 reads SQIVND (reference sequence). Unmatched junction bases numbered 22, after V lost 5 bases and J lost 5 bases. The sequenced part of the CDR3 DNA is TGTGCCAGTAGTGACTATCCCCGGTTGTCCGGGACTAGCGGGGGACGGGAGACC. This gives the protein CASSDYPRLSGTSGGRET. The complete CDR3 sequence is CASSDYPRLSGTSGGRETQYF.

To note about this clone: The missing CDR3 end, 3 residues past where the read stops, is filled in from the germline J gene. This chain links TRBV5-1 with TRBJ1-4; a possible D gene is TRBD1 (5 bases). Germline V gene sequence: CDR1 SGHRS, CDR2 YFSETQ. The V and J ends lost 4 bases and 1 base respectively, with 14 bases between them. CDR3 length equals 16 residues. This CDR3 is CASSLSPGGTNEKLFF. CDR3 DNA, as far as it was read: TGCGCCAGCAGCCTGTCCCCCGGGGGAACTAATGAAAAA.

Comment on this clone: The CDR3 end falls 3 residues outside the read, so it is completed with the germline J gene. The V gene is TRBV5-1, the J gene TRBJ1-6; 9 bases align to TRBD1. The length of the CDR3 is 14 residues. Germline V lookup: CDR1 SGHRS, CDR2 YFSETQ. The V gene end was trimmed by 0 bases and the J gene end by 8 bases; junction bases not matched to a gene: 0. Incomplete CDR3 DNA: TGCGCCAGCAGCTTGGGACAGGGGGATTCACCC. Protein product: CASSLGQGDSP. The entire CDR3 reads CASSLGQGDSPLHF.

In regard to this clone: The read gets to within 3 residues of the CDR3 end, and the germline J gene fills in the rest. The chain recombines TRBV24-1 with TRBJ2-5; possibly TRBD1 for D (5 bases). The germline gives CDR1 KGHDR, CDR2 SFDVKD. V lost 1 base and J 3 bases, leaving 11 bases between the germline ends. There are 15 residues in the CDR3. CDR3 loop: CATSDFSQDEETQYF. The sequenced CDR3 bases are TGTGCCACCAGTGATTTCTCACAGGACGAAGAGACC.

Worth noting for this clone: The CDR3 is cut off 3 residues early in the read; its end comes from the germline J gene. The V call is TRBV29-1, the J call TRBJ2-5; no firm D call. CDR1 SQVTM and CDR2 ANQGSEA come from the germline V gene. This CDR3 contains 11 residues. Deletions cut 4 bases from V and 3 bases from J, with 6 bases between. CDR3 region: CSVGAEETQYF. The covered CDR3 bases are TGCAGCGTTGGGGCAGAAGAGACC.

With respect to this clone: Read data end 3 residues before the CDR3 end; the end is taken from the germline J gene. The chain links TRBV7-9 to TRBJ1-4; maybe TRBD1 (5 bases). This CDR3 region has 13 residues. The V gene's germline CDR1 is SEHNR and CDR2 FQNEAQ (reference sequence). Between the trimmed V and J ends, which lost 4 bases and 8 bases, there was a span of 11 bases. The CDR3 DNA, read in part, is TGTGCCAGCAGCTCCAGGGTTGAAGAAAAA. Amino acid sequence: CASSSRVEEK. The complete CDR3 protein is CASSSRVEEKLFF. The full variable domain, rest sourced from reference TRBV7-9 and TRBJ1-4, is DTGVSQNPRHKITKRGQNVTFRCDPISEHNRLYWYRQTLGQGPEFLTYFQNEAQLEKSRLLSDRFSAERPKGSFSTLEIQRTEQGDSAMYLCASSSRVEEKLFFGSGTQLSVL.

A word on this clone: The read halts 3 residues ahead of the CDR3 end, with the missing end drawn from the germline J gene. The V call is TRBV28, the J call TRBJ1-5; D possibly corresponds to TRBD1 (5 bases). CDR3 length equals 15 residues. Per germline, CDR1 MDHEN and CDR2 SYDVKM. The V and J ends lost 5 bases and 2 bases respectively, with 13 bases between them. The covered CDR3 bases are TGTGCCAGCAGTCGAGTTCAAGGGGGCAATCAGCCC. Amino acids: CASSRVQGGNQP. In full, the CDR3 reads CASSRVQGGNQPQHF.

A word on this clone: Coverage ceases 3 residues before the CDR3 finishes, and the germline J gene fills in the end. The chain uses TRBV12-3 or TRBV12-4 and TRBJ1-5; maybe TRBD1 (6 bases). This CDR3 region has 21 residues. The V and J ends lost 0 bases and 0 bases respectively, with 24 bases between them. CDR3 bases read: TGTGCCAGCAGTTTAGCGAGTACGGGACAAACGACCTCTTATAGCAATCAGCCC. It translates to CASSLASTGQTTSYSNQP. The whole CDR3 sequence is CASSLASTGQTTSYSNQPQHF.

Points on this clone: With the read ending 3 residues before the CDR3 end, the germline J gene is used to fill in that end. The chain uses TRBV11-2 and TRBJ2-1, with 7 nucleotides matching TRBD1. With V trimmed by 4 bases and J by 0 bases, 3 bases remained unmatched. This CDR3 has 15 amino acids. Germline CDR1 reads SGHAT; CDR2 reads FQNNGV. CDR3: CASSYRGYSYNEQFF. Incomplete CDR3 DNA: TGTGCCAGCAGCTACAGGGGCTACTCCTACAATGAG.

Concerning this clone itself: The CDR3 end falls 3 residues outside the read, so it is completed with the germline J gene. The chain recombines TRBV2 with TRBJ2-7, with 7 nucleotides matching TRBD1. The J segment lost 3 bases and the V segment lost 6 bases, leaving 8 bases of the junction unmatched. Germline assignment: CDR1 SNHLY and CDR2 FYNNEI. The CDR3 is 14 amino acids. Incomplete CDR3 DNA: TGTGCCAGCAGCCTTGATACAGGGGTCTACGAG. This codes for CASSLDTGVYE. The full CDR3 sequence reads CASSLDTGVYEQYF.

The sequenced part of the CDR3 DNA is TGTGCCAGCAGCTTAGGACAGGGAAATAATCAGCCC. Protein: CASSLGQGNNQP. The entire CDR3 protein is CASSLGQGNNQPQHF. This chain connects TRBV11-2 to TRBJ1-5; TRBD1 matches 7 bases. The read terminates 3 residues before the CDR3 end, so the remaining end is supplied by the germline J gene. Germline lookup yields CDR1 SGHAT and CDR2 FQNNGV. After removal of 1 base from V and 4 bases from J, the junction contained 4 bases not matched to a gene. The CDR3 extends over 15 amino acids.